This T cell receptor beta chain appears in the sequencing data of a study of T-cell reconstitution after alpha-beta-depleted transplantation in children. The V gene's germline CDR1 is WSHSY and CDR2 SAAADI. CDR3 length: 12 residues. Trimming removed 3 bases at V and 11 bases at J, with 12 bases between. TCRbeta library construction was performed incorporating unique molecular identifiers. TCRdb called the PCR reads again in MiXCR, with one record for every CDR3 protein. Among about 470,000 distinct CDR3 sequences listed, about 45% were seen once. This clonotype was recorded a few times. The sequenced sample was PBMCs, obtained before TCRalphabeta/CD19-depleted stem cell transplant. The TCR comes from a girl aged 2 to 9 with aplastic anemia, due to receive a stem cell transplant. The chain combines TRBV10-2 with TRBJ2-3, with D hard to call. CDR3 sequence reads: CASSDAGVGQYF. The CDR3 DNA is TGCGCCAGCAGTGACGCAGGTGTGGGGCAGTATTTT.